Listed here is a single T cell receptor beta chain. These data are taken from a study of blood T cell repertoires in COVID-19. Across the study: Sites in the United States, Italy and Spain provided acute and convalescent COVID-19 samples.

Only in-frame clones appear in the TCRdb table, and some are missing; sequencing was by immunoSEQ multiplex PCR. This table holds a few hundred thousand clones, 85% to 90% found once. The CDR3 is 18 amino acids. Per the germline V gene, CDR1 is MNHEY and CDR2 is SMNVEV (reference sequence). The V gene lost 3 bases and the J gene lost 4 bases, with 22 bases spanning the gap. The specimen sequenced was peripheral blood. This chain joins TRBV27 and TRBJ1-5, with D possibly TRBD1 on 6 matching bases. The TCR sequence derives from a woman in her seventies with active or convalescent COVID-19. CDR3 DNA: TGTGCCAGCAGTTTTGCCCGCGGGGGGGGCCTACTAAATCAGCCCCAGCATTTT. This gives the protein CASSFARGGGLLNQPQHF.